This entry describes one TCR beta chain. This specimen comes from a study of T cell responses to AZD1222 COVID-19 vaccine. Method: immunoSEQ multiplex PCR; TCRdb's copy keeps in-frame clones and lacks some. Of roughly 140,000 clones in the sample, approximately 94% were seen once. V was pared by 2 bases and J by 2 bases, with 13 bases between. Germline CDR1 reads SNHLY; CDR2 reads FYNNEI. The length of the CDR3 is 15 residues. This sample comprised peripheral blood, obtained on day 0 of AZD1222 vaccination. This clonotype originated in an adult in good health. The rearrangement links TRBV2 to TRBJ2-7; a weak D match, TRBD1 (6 bases). The CDR3 DNA sequence: TGTGCCAGCAGTGAAACGCGGACAGCCACCTACGAGCAGTACTTC. Its protein product is CASSETRTATYEQYF. Together with reference TRBV2 and TRBJ2-7, the CDR3 gives the full variable domain: EPEVTQTPSHQVTQMGQEVILRCVPISNHLYFYWYRQILGQKVEFLVSFYNNEISEKSEIFDDQFSVERPDGSNFTLKIRSTKLEDSAMYFCASSETRTATYEQYFGPGTRLTVT.